This TCR beta chain was captured in a study of T cell responses to AZD1222 COVID-19 vaccine. The V end lost 4 bases, the J end lost 3 bases, and 6 bases lay between the germline ends. Germline CDR1 MGHDK, CDR2 SYGVNS. This CDR3 region has 12 residues. Sequenced by immunoSEQ multiplex PCR; TCRdb stores in-frame clones only, minus some. Altogether about 120,000 clones are present, about 92% being singletons, with the ten largest covering 5%. The genes are TRBV25-1 and TRBJ1-1; unclear D gene. This sequence was found in an adult who received the AZD1222 COVID-19 vaccine. Material: peripheral blood, obtained 28 days after the second AZD1222 dose. The DNA of the CDR3 is TGTGCCAGCAGTGCCTGGGACACTGAAGCTTTCTTT. Encoded protein: CASSAWDTEAFF. The whole variable domain, remainder taken from reference TRBV25-1 and TRBJ1-1, is EADIYQTPRYLVIGTGKKITLECSQTMGHDKMYWYQQDPGMELHLIHYSYGVNSTEKGDLSSESTVSRIRTEHFPLTLESARPSHTSQYLCASSAWDTEAFFGQGTRLTVV.